Listed below are T cell receptor beta chains from one sample, sequenced in a study of blood T cell repertoires in COVID-19. Libraries were prepared by immunoSEQ multiplex PCR; TCRdb keeps only in-frame clonotypes and omits some of them. This sample has fewer than 200,000 clones, with 80% to 90% found just once. Sequenced sample: peripheral blood. These receptors were obtained from a man aged 45-65 years with active or convalescent COVID-19. Both conserved end residues are part of each CDR3. Each record gives: J gene, V gene, clone size, D gene, CDR3 protein. A D gene is named only where the DNA matches it firmly. Some rows have no size entry. The others give once, few or many, or a class for an expanded clone.

TRBJ1-3 | TRBV15 | NA | TRBD1 | CATSWGQPGVTGNTIYF
TRBJ1-3 | TRBV3-1/TRBV3-2 | NA | TRBD1 | CASSENFGTGGFGSGNTIYF
TRBJ1-4 | TRBV15 | NA | TRBD1 | CATSSTFEGQGLSEKLFF
TRBJ1-3 | TRBV7-2 | NA | NA | CASSSGYQASSGNTIYF
TRBJ2-1 | TRBV9 | NA | TRBD2 | CASSVGLAGENEQFF
TRBJ2-1 | TRBV5-1 | few | NA | CASSLEHNEQFF
TRBJ1-5 | TRBV19 | NA | TRBD1 | CASSINTGGLSNQPQHF
TRBJ1-6 | TRBV28 | NA | NA | CTAGGGTYNSPLHF
TRBJ2-1 | TRBV18 | NA | NA | CASSPVADNEQFF
TRBJ1-1 | TRBV27 | NA | TRBD1 | CASSLGQTGAEAFF
TRBJ1-2 | TRBV15 | NA | NA | CATSHTGKANYGYTF
TRBJ1-5 | TRBV4-2 | NA | NA | CASSQERQGGQPQHF
TRBJ1-2 | TRBV5-1 | NA | NA | CASSLSPEQTYGYTF
TRBJ2-1 | TRBV6-6 | NA | NA | CASTVQGRYNEQFF
TRBJ2-4 | TRBV6-1 | NA | TRBD1 | CASSDDRAQGKNIQYF
TRBJ2-7 | TRBV15 | NA | TRBD1 | CATSRVTGAYEQYF
TRBJ2-7 | TRBV7-9 | NA | NA | CASSSLGLYEQYF
TRBJ2-2 | TRBV28 | NA | TRBD1 | CASSFNDRDGELFF
TRBJ2-7 | TRBV15 | NA | NA | CATSRDHPGQGYYEQYF
TRBJ2-3 | TRBV18 | NA | TRBD1 | CASSPPNRGWTDTQYF
TRBJ1-2 | TRBV9 | NA | TRBD1 | CASSATGDWGYTF
TRBJ2-7 | TRBV7-3 | NA | NA | CASSLTRDTTYEQYF
TRBJ2-7 | TRBV28 | NA | NA | CASSLAHEQYF
TRBJ1-6 | TRBV13 | NA | NA | CASRPGDSPLHF
TRBJ2-7 | TRBV6-5 | NA | TRBD1 | CASRRQGVSYEQYF
TRBJ2-1 | TRBV18 | NA | NA | CASSPPRLSNEQFF
TRBJ1-1 | TRBV23-1 | NA | NA | CASSQYRDLEAFF
TRBJ2-3 | TRBV10-1 | NA | TRBD2 | CASSDVSGRTDTQYF
TRBJ1-2 | TRBV12-5 | NA | NA | CASGLPETHYGYTF
TRBJ1-2 | TRBV7-2 | NA | TRBD1 | CASSLVEGASYGYTF
TRBJ2-5 | TRBV6-5 | NA | TRBD2 | CASTRAGGRETQYF
TRBJ2-3 | TRBV5-1 | NA | NA | CASSLGPASDTDTQYF
TRBJ1-1 | TRBV18 | NA | TRBD1 | CASSPQTGVNTEAFF
TRBJ1-5 | TRBV2 | NA | NA | CASKRLIDSNQPQHF
TRBJ2-5 | TRBV5-4 | NA | TRBD1 | CASSFYRQGKETQYF
TRBJ1-2 | TRBV14 | NA | NA | CASSLESRGGYTF
TRBJ1-1 | TRBV5-4 | NA | NA | CASSLVDITNTEAFF
TRBJ2-7 | TRBV15 | NA | TRBD1 | CATSSRQGIDEQYF
TRBJ2-2 | TRBV5-6 | NA | TRBD2 | CASSWGGAGASAGELFF
TRBJ2-2 | TRBV5-6 | NA | NA | CASSWYRGTNTGELFF
TRBJ2-3 | TRBV3-1/TRBV3-2 | NA | NA | CASSLGTSTDTQYF
TRBJ1-5 | TRBV6-5 | NA | TRBD1 | CASSPGTGGNQPQHF
TRBJ1-1 | TRBV4-2 | NA | NA | CASSQEIGGTTEAFF
TRBJ2-3 | TRBV5-1 | NA | NA | CASSPILRDTQYF
TRBJ2-3 | TRBV2 | NA | NA | CASRMPGTRTDTQYF
TRBJ1-3 | TRBV4-2 | NA | NA | CASSQDLQNTIYF
TRBJ1-4 | TRBV28 | NA | NA | CASRSQRGDEKLFF
TRBJ2-3 | TRBV5-1 | NA | TRBD2 | CASSDTSGATITQYF